This T cell receptor beta chain was captured by sequencing in a study of identical twins listed by TCRdb under 2016. About the study as a whole: The study deep-sequenced TCR alpha and beta repertoires from monozygotic twins, unrelated adults of various ages and cord blood to test whether fetal clonotypes persist. Replicate twin experiments were performed at different times using different library preparation protocols to rule out contamination. The research as a whole found: Invariant T cells such as MAIT and iNKT could partly confound zero-insertion analyses, though diverse VJ usage argued against this for most clonotypes. Excess twin sharing in beta out-of-frame sequences was weaker because fewer shared sequences lowered the signal-to-noise ratio. Fewer insertions were carried by abundant cord blood beta clonotypes; a weaker similar trend was observed in young adult naive repertoires, while no such trend was observed in memory repertoires. Compared with coincidental sharing between unrelated individuals, out-of-frame TCR alpha sequences shared between twins showed an excess of sequences with low generation probability. Because the same donors could not be followed over many years, the conclusions depended on cross-sectional statistical analysis. In monozygotic twins, out-of-frame TCR alpha sharing was systematically underestimated by recombination models, although the models agreed with sharing between unrelated individuals.

All donors were healthy Caucasians. Three pairs of female monozygotic twins, all aged about 18 to 30 years, made up the twin cohort. Positive isolation kits from Invitrogen were used to isolate CD4+ and CD8+ T cell populations. V is pared back by 1 base and J by 7 bases, with 15 bases lying between the germline termini. Via the germline V gene, CDR1 is SGHDT and CDR2 YYEEEE. The CDR3 runs 14 amino acids, cysteine and valine included. Here the CDR3 DNA is all that survives: 42 bases in frame from base 1. Library preparation employed 5' RACE. TCRdb records Illumina HiSeq 2000 as the sequencer. Template switching introduced a universal primer binding site; the final cDNA contained a unique molecular identifier, enabling accurate counting of TCR cDNA molecules. First-strand cDNA for TCR alpha and beta chains was synthesized from specific primers in the conserved constant-segment region. To control for contamination, every cDNA library was double barcoded, receiving both a SMART-Mk sample barcode and Illumina barcodes. TruSeq adapter sequences along with Illumina sample barcodes were introduced in two successive PCR steps. TCR alpha and beta cDNA libraries were sequenced on the Illumina HiSeq platform with custom primers. In the source study's methods: MiGEC was used to process raw reads and extract unique molecular identifiers, and MiXCR was used to find CDR3 positions. For each individual, recombination models were inferred using an EM algorithm with the repgenHMM and IGoR tools. The analysis of shared clonotypes was done with the tcR package in R, with sharing normalized by the product of cloneset sizes. To study raw recombination free of thymic and clonal selection effects, out-of-frame nonproductive sequences were analyzed. TCRdb reanalyzed the raw reads on its own, using fastp at Q25 for trimming and MiXCR for clone calling, and kept in-frame beta chains. Every distinct CDR3 protein forms one entry, paired with its most common genes and DNA. TCRdb's processing, not the authors', yielded these V and J calls. Here the sample has approximately 220,000 distinct CDR3 sequences; 6% to 8.5% occur a single time. The ten biggest clones cover roughly 5% of the sample.

Regarding this clonotype: It lacks a known antigen. Within one base of it there is no much larger clone, and no base qualities were kept.

The sample was also linked to a second study, of yellow fever vaccine responses in identical twins. Drawing on the second study: According to the authors, in identical twins the way T cells responded to vaccination appeared partly convergent and partly personalized. Focusing on identical twins, the study followed the T cell clones that responded to the vaccine, and did so with precision.

The sequence derives from a woman under 30 in good health. Sequenced: CD8+ T cells sorted from blood. The rearrangement joined TRBV5-6 to TRBJ2-7; the D gene is possibly TRBD1, with 6 bases matching. The CDR3 has the sequence CASSLRQELWEQYV. The DNA is as follows: TGTGCCAGCAGCTTGAGACAGGAGTTGTGGGAGCAGTACGTC.